This T cell receptor (beta chain) was captured in a study of T cell repertoires in cytomegalovirus infection. Whole-study context: Researchers turned to recently identified HLA-C-restricted CMV epitopes as well as well-studied HLA-B-restricted ones. Signatures in public TCR beta sequences pointed to both CMV infection and matching HLA type. Study-wide results and caveats: Of the TCR beta families, the public ones yielded a cumulative frequency that identified carriers of CMV plus the relevant HLA. Dominating the ex vivo response were HLA-C-restricted CMV-specific TCR beta clonotypes.

The CDR3 extends over 15 amino acids. Germline lookup yields CDR1 SGHRS and CDR2 YFSETQ. The V end lost 8 bases, the J end lost 0 bases, and 15 bases lay between the germline ends. TCRdb independently ran MiXCR on the reads; one entry per CDR3 protein. The sample has about 890,000 distinct CDR3 sequences; under 40% are singletons. Note on this clonotype: Its antigen is currently unknown.

This TCR derives from a human donor in good health (CMV status not recorded). Some clones in this sample may be carry-over from other donors' samples. The sequencing used cultured CD8+ T cells from PBMCs, collected from culture after CMV antigen stimulation. The rearrangement links TRBV5-1 to TRBJ2-1; maybe TRBD1 (5 bases). The CDR3 region is CASTEGVSSYNEQFF. The CDR3 DNA reads TGCGCCAGTACGGAAGGGGTTTCCTCCTACAATGAGCAGTTCTTC.